What follows describes a single T cell receptor beta chain. Its antigen remains unidentified. No much larger clonotype is one base removed from it; base qualities were not supplied. The source of the sample is a study of T-cell memory formation after mild COVID-19 (dated by TCRdb to the early 2020s). As for the study more broadly: TCR sequence clusters from the two donors were found to be largely donor specific. In two donors, T-cell clones that expanded and contracted after mild COVID-19 were tracked by sequencing TCRalpha and TCRbeta repertoires over time. The cohort was made up of two young adult volunteers, one female and one male, who were previously healthy. Summary of the overall study and its limitations: Some responding clones were detected in pre-infection memory, which suggested that pre-existing cross-reactive memory T cells had joined the SARS-CoV-2 response. The study covered only a couple of mild cases, and larger cohorts including severe cases with pre-infection samples were considered necessary. Contracting CD4+ clones appeared mostly in the CM and EM memory subsets, whereas CD8+ clones were enriched in EMRA. Clones that contracted from day 15 to 85 showed balanced CD4/CD8 phenotypes, whereas a second wave of clones that expanded from day 15 to 37 leaned towards CD4+. SARS-CoV-2 specificity was not confirmed for the second-wave clones peaking on day 37.

Data came from an Illumina NovaSeq 6000. TCRalpha and TCRbeta cDNA libraries were built by 5'RACE with constant-segment primers, adding sample barcodes and unique molecular identifiers. RNA was extracted from every sample with Trizol reagent. The libraries were amplified in two PCR steps, and the second step added a second sample barcode and Illumina TruSeq adapters. Sequencing of the libraries was done on an Illumina NovaSeq, producing 2 x 150 bp paired-end reads. For the original study's pipeline: Reads were demultiplexed and collapsed into UMI-guided consensus sequences with migec v1.2.7. Using mixcr v2.1.11, UMI consensuses were aligned to TRA and TRB V and J templates and then assembled into clonotypes. Expanded or contracted clonotypes were those called significant by both edgeR and NoisET, with noise models trained on biological replicates. For edgeR calls, the cutoffs were a false discovery rate-adjusted p below 0.01 and a log2 fold-change threshold of 1. PCA with hierarchical clustering of max-normalized trajectories of the 1000 most abundant clonotypes was used as exploratory dynamics analysis. The CD4 or CD8 phenotype of responding clones was assigned using the separately sequenced CD4+ and CD8+ repertoires. TCRdb applied fastp at Q25 and MiXCR to the public reads, then kept only in-frame beta chains. Rows matching on CDR3 protein sequence are summarized as one entry with the most common DNA and genes. None of the V and J calls come from the authors' own analysis; TCRdb made them. In all, the sample holds about 470,000 distinct CDR3 sequences, and roughly 25% of those were seen once. The ten largest clones add up to around 12% of the sample.

Based on the germline V gene, the CDR1 and CDR2 sequences are SGHVS and FNYEAQ. The CDR3 covers 14 residues, taking in both the cysteine and the phenylalanine. The CDR3 DNA has 42 bases and is translated from base 1. Trimming at the junction amounts to 2 bases on V and 2 bases on J, and the germline ends lie 9 bases apart. Ficoll-Paque density gradient centrifugation was the method used to isolate PBMCs. The sample consisted of PBMCs or a T cell subset sorted from them (not recorded which). Here the chain combines TRBV7-6 and TRBJ2-5, with a tentative D gene TRBD2 over 5 matching bases. The TCR was taken from an adult woman who had mild COVID-19 (a few samples of this study predate the infection). The sample titles of this study are shuffled in the database, so cell type and time point are left out; the donor was told from shared clones. The CDR3 reads CASSLIRGQETQYF. The nucleotides are TGTGCCAGCAGCTTAATTCGGGGTCAAGAGACCCAGTACTTC.